The 18 T cell receptor beta chains presented below share a single source sample, sequenced in a study of blood T cell repertoires in COVID-19. The repertoire was sequenced with immunoSEQ multiplex PCR; TCRdb's copy has only in-frame clones and lacks some. The sample records hundreds of thousands of clones, approximately 90% being singletons. Specimen: PBMCs or T cells enriched from blood (not recorded which). The receptors originated from a woman under 40 who had recovered from COVID-19.

The chain has TRBV7-9 and TRBJ1-5, with a weak D call TRBD1 (5 bases). The germline gives CDR1 SEHNR, CDR2 FQNEAQ (reference sequence). The CDR3 extends over 16 amino acids. The germline V and J ends were trimmed by 6 bases and 4 bases, with 19 bases remaining between them. The CDR3 sequence: CASSPGREGENQPQHF. In nucleotides, the CDR3 is TGTGCCAGCAGTCCGGGGCGGGAAGGCGAGAATCAGCCCCAGCATTTT. The full variable domain, its missing parts supplied by reference TRBV7-9 and TRBJ1-5, is DTGVSQNPRHKITKRGQNVTFRCDPISEHNRLYWYRQTLGQGPEFLTYFQNEAQLEKSRLLSDRFSAERPKGSFSTLEIQRTEQGDSAMYLCASSPGREGENQPQHFGDGTRLSIL.

The rearrangement joins TRBV30 to TRBJ1-2, with TRBD1 matching over 9 bases. J gave up 6 bases and V 2 bases, and 1 base lay outside the gene matches. From germline, CDR1 is GTSNPN and CDR2 SVGIG (reference sequence). The CDR3 contains 12 residues. CDR3 region: CAWSRQGDGYTF. The CDR3 DNA is TGTGCCTGGAGTCGACAGGGGGATGGCTACACCTTC.

This rearrangement joins TRBV14 to TRBJ1-1; weak D call: TRBD1 (6 bases). This CDR3 comprises 13 residues. Germline V CDR1 and CDR2: SGHDN, FVKESK. The V end was cut by 5 bases, the J end by 1 base, with 8 bases between. CDR3 DNA: TGTGCCAGCAGCGCCAGGGGGAACACTGAAGCTTTCTTT. The encoded protein is CASSARGNTEAFF.

The rearrangement uses TRBV5-1 and TRBJ2-2; the match to TRBD2 covers 14 bases. Germline V lookup: CDR1 SGHRS, CDR2 YFSETQ. CDR3 size: 16 residues. Trimming at V came to 1 base and at J to 5 bases, leaving 1 base not matched to a gene. The CDR3 is CASSLRLAGGTGELFF. CDR3 bases: TGCGCCAGCAGCTTGAGACTAGCGGGAGGGACCGGGGAGCTGTTTTTT.

This sequence joins TRBV18 and TRBJ1-2, with D possibly TRBD1 on 6 matching bases. The germline V gene encodes CDR1 KGHSH and CDR2 LQKENI. This CDR3 region has 13 residues. The V end lost 6 bases, the J end lost 8 bases, and 16 bases lay between the germline ends. As DNA, the CDR3 is TGTGCCAGCTCCCGGGCACAGGGAGAAGGCTACACCTTC. It specifies CASSRAQGEGYTF.

The chain recombines TRBV28 with TRBJ2-7; no reliable D call. Germline-derived CDR1 and CDR2 are MDHEN and SYDVKM. The ends were cut back, 2 bases at V and 2 bases at J, with 7 bases in the middle. CDR3 size: 13 residues. CDR3 loop: CASSLVTPYEQYF. The CDR3 nucleotides read TGTGCCAGCAGTTTAGTCACTCCCTACGAGCAGTACTTC.

J is TRBJ2-7 and V is TRBV28; 9 nucleotides match TRBD1. Germline V CDR1 and CDR2: MDHEN, SYDVKM. V lost 6 bases to trimming and J lost 7 bases; unmatched junction nucleotides: 13. This CDR3 comprises 15 residues. This CDR3 is CASRRAGQGTREQYF. The CDR3 nucleotides read TGTGCCAGCAGGAGGGCCGGACAGGGGACCAGGGAGCAGTACTTC.

The rearrangement links TRBV28 to TRBJ1-5; no clear D. Trimming left V 5 bases short and J 9 bases short, with 11 bases between. The CDR3 runs 12 residues. Germline V CDR1 and CDR2: MDHEN, SYDVKM. CDR3 coding DNA: TGTGCCAGCAGTGATACGAGGGTGCCCCAGCATTTT. It specifies CASSDTRVPQHF. Together with reference TRBV28 and TRBJ1-5, the CDR3 gives the full variable domain: DVKVTQSSRYLVKRTGEKVFLECVQDMDHENMFWYRQDPGLGLRLIYFSYDVKMKEKGDIPEGYSVSREKKERFSLILESASTNQTSMYLCASSDTRVPQHFGDGTRLSIL.

The rearrangement uses TRBV19 and TRBJ1-4; TRBD1 might be the D (6 bases). The CDR3 sequence is 13 residues long. Trimming pared 7 bases from V and 2 bases from J, leaving 8 bases between. Germline V gives CDR1 LNHDA, CDR2 SQIVND (reference sequence). CDR3: CASNQGTNEKLFF. DNA of the CDR3: TGTGCCAGTAACCAGGGGACTAATGAAAAACTGTTTTTT.

The rearrangement joins TRBV28 to TRBJ1-5; D unclear. CDR1 MDHEN and CDR2 SYDVKM come from the germline V gene. This CDR3 has 17 residues. V lost 4 bases, J lost 3 bases, and 19 bases lay in between. The CDR3 nucleotides read TGTGCCAGCAGTTACCCCTCCGGGGAAGGCGACAATCAGCCCCAGCATTTT. Its protein product is CASSYPSGEGDNQPQHF. The full variable domain, completed using reference TRBV28 and TRBJ1-5, is DVKVTQSSRYLVKRTGEKVFLECVQDMDHENMFWYRQDPGLGLRLIYFSYDVKMKEKGDIPEGYSVSREKKERFSLILESASTNQTSMYLCASSYPSGEGDNQPQHFGDGTRLSIL.

The chain uses TRBV6-5 and TRBJ1-3, with 8 bases lining up with TRBD1. V lost 8 bases to trimming and J lost 2 bases; unmatched junction nucleotides: 5. This CDR3 comprises 14 residues. The V gene's germline CDR1 is MNHEY and CDR2 SVGAGI. In DNA form, the CDR3 reads TGTGCCAGCCACAGGGGGGCTACTGGAAACACCATATATTTT. It translates to CASHRGATGNTIYF.

The rearrangement links TRBV5-8 to TRBJ2-7, with 9 bases identical to TRBD1. Germline CDR1 and CDR2: SGHTS and YDEGEE. The CDR3 sequence is 16 residues long. V was pared by 0 bases and J by 5 bases, with 9 bases of the junction left unmatched. The CDR3 spells CASSLALTGGGHEQYF. DNA of the CDR3: TGTGCCAGCAGCTTGGCCTTGACAGGGGGTGGGCACGAGCAGTACTTC.

The gene calls are TRBV28 and TRBJ2-5, with D hard to call. Germline V gene sequence: CDR1 MDHEN, CDR2 SYDVKM. V was cut by 5 bases and J by 5 bases, with 12 bases left in between. The CDR3 has 13 residues. CDR3 bases: TGTGCCAGCAGTCTGGCACTGCGGGAGACCCAGTACTTC. Translating gives CASSLALRETQYF.

The V gene is TRBV19, the J gene TRBJ1-2, with D possibly matching TRBD1 (6 bases). Trimming removed 3 bases at V and 4 bases at J, with 15 bases between. CDR3 length equals 15 residues. In germline, CDR1 is LNHDA, CDR2 SQIVND (reference sequence). The CDR3 reads CASSILAGVPYGYTF. The CDR3 DNA reads TGTGCCAGTAGTATTCTGGCAGGGGTTCCCTATGGCTACACCTTC.

V and J are TRBV2 and TRBJ2-2; D call uncertain. The V gene lost 3 bases and the J gene lost 5 bases, with 13 bases spanning the gap. Germline CDR1 and CDR2: SNHLY and FYNNEI. This CDR3 has 15 amino acids. Here the CDR3 reads CASSELIFRTGELFF. In nucleotides, the CDR3 is TGTGCCAGCAGTGAGCTTATCTTCAGAACCGGGGAGCTGTTTTTT.

The chain uses TRBV12-3 or TRBV12-4 and TRBJ2-7; D is unclear. The CDR3 is 13 residues long. The V end was cut by 1 base, the J end by 0 bases, with 4 bases between. The CDR3: CASSLVDSYEQYF. The CDR3 nucleotides are TGTGCCAGCAGTTTAGTAGACTCCTACGAGCAGTACTTC.

CDR3 in amino acids: CASSIQAGANTEAFF. The CDR3 nucleotides read TGTGCCAGTAGTATTCAAGCGGGGGCGAACACTGAAGCTTTCTTT. This chain uses TRBV19 with TRBJ1-1, with D tentatively TRBD1 (6 bases). The germline gives CDR1 LNHDA, CDR2 SQIVND (reference sequence). CDR3 size: 15 residues. V dropped 3 bases and J dropped 1 base, with 12 bases sitting between them.

This clone showed up many times. The V call is TRBV2, the J call TRBJ1-1, with no clear D. CDR3 length equals 12 residues. Germline lookup yields CDR1 SNHLY and CDR2 FYNNEI. V was pared by 8 bases and J by 1 base, with 8 bases between. The CDR3 loop is CASQVGNTEAFF. CDR3 nucleotides: TGTGCCAGCCAGGTGGGGAACACTGAAGCTTTCTTT.